The 6 T cell receptor beta chains below all came from one sample that was sequenced in a study of cytomegalovirus exposure and HLA in healthy donors. Measured with immunoSEQ multiplex PCR; TCRdb has only the in-frame clones, and not every one. The sample consists of around 120,000 clones, about 85% of them appearing once. Sequencing input: PBMCs. The receptors originated from a man aged 18 to 35 in good health and CMV-seropositive.

The CDR3 nucleotides are TGTGCCAGCACCCTACGACTAGCGGGGGGGACTACCGGGGAGCTGTTTTTT. Its translation: CASTLRLAGGTTGELFF. The chain uses TRBV7-8 and TRBJ2-2, with 14 bases lining up with TRBD2. Germline lookup yields CDR1 SGHVS and CDR2 FQNEAQ. The V gene end was trimmed by 7 bases and the J gene end by 5 bases; junction bases not matched to a gene: 9. The CDR3 runs to 17 residues.

Note on this clone: Within the sample, other DNA sequences also encode this same CDR3. The rearrangement uses TRBV7-2 and TRBJ1-5, with D possibly being TRBD1 (5 bases). Between the trimmed V and J ends, which lost 0 bases and 4 bases, there was a span of 7 bases. This CDR3 spans 14 amino acids. The germline CDR1 and CDR2 sequences are SGHTA and FQGNSA. The DNA of the CDR3 is TGTGCCAGCAGCTTAGCTCGGGGGAATCAGCCCCAGCATTTT. Protein: CASSLARGNQPQHF.

V and J are TRBV7-9 and TRBJ1-2; unclear D gene. Germline CDR1 SEHNR, CDR2 FQNEAQ (reference sequence). CDR3 length: 15 amino acids. Trimming left V 1 base short and J 4 bases short, with 13 bases between. CDR3 protein: CASSLVALPAYGYTF. The CDR3 DNA reads TGTGCCAGCAGCTTAGTAGCGCTACCGGCCTATGGCTACACCTTC.

The rearrangement links TRBV7-2 to TRBJ2-7; D is possibly TRBD2 (5 bases). The CDR3 is 13 amino acids. Trimming stripped 5 bases from V and 2 bases from J, with 10 bases between. Germline lookup yields CDR1 SGHTA and CDR2 FQGNSA. The CDR3, as DNA: TGTGCCAGCAGCGAGGAGGTGACCTACGAGCAGTACTTC. It codes for CASSEEVTYEQYF. Together with reference TRBV7-2 and TRBJ2-7, the CDR3 gives the full variable domain: GAGVSQSPSNKVTEKGKDVELRCDPISGHTALYWYRQSLGQGLEFLIYFQGNSAPDKSGLPSDRFSAERTGGSVSTLTIQRTQQEDSAVYLCASSEEVTYEQYFGPGTRLTVT.

The chain uses TRBV7-9 and TRBJ1-1; 10 nucleotides match TRBD1. The V and J ends lost 0 bases and 0 bases, in that order; junction bases with no gene match: 1. CDR1 SEHNR and CDR2 FQNEAQ come from the germline V gene (reference sequence). There are 16 residues in the CDR3. The CDR3: CASSLAGTGVNTEAFF. DNA for the CDR3: TGTGCCAGCAGCTTAGCCGGGACAGGGGTGAACACTGAAGCTTTCTTT. Full variable domain (remainder filled in from reference TRBV7-9 and TRBJ1-1): DTGVSQNPRHKITKRGQNVTFRCDPISEHNRLYWYRQTLGQGPEFLTYFQNEAQLEKSRLLSDRFSAERPKGSFSTLEIQRTEQGDSAMYLCASSLAGTGVNTEAFFGQGTRLTVV.

This clone occurred once. V and J are TRBV19 and TRBJ2-7; 7 bases are a match to TRBD1. CDR3 length equals 17 residues. The V segment lost 4 bases and the J segment 0 bases; nucleotides outside the gene matches: 12. CDR1 and CDR2 from the germline V gene are LNHDA and SQIVND (reference sequence). CDR3 protein: CASSRTGPVLSSYEQYF. CDR3 in DNA: TGTGCCAGTAGTAGGACAGGACCCGTACTTAGCTCCTACGAGCAGTACTTC. Full variable domain (outside the CDR3, taken from reference TRBV19 and TRBJ2-7): DGGITQSPKYLFRKEGQNVTLSCEQNLNHDAMYWYRQDPGQGLRLIYYSQIVNDFQKGDIAEGYSVSREKKESFPLTVTSAQKNPTAFYLCASSRTGPVLSSYEQYFGPGTRLTVT.